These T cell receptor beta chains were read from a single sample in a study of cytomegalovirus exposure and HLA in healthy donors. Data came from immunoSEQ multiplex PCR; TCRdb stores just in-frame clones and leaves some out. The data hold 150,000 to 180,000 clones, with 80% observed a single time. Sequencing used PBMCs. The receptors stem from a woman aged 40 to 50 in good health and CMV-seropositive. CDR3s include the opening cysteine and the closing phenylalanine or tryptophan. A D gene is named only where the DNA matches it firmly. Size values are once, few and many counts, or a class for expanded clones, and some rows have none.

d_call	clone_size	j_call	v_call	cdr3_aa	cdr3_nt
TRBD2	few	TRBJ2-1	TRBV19	CASSMVAGVNEQFF	TGTGCCAGTAGTATGGTAGCGGGGGTCAATGAGCAGTTCTTC
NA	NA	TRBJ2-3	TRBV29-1	CSVDGGALTDTQYF	TGCAGCGTTGACGGGGGAGCCCTCACAGATACGCAGTATTTT
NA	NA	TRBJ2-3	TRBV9	CASSVGAVGTDTQYF	TGTGCCAGCAGCGTAGGGGCAGTCGGCACAGATACGCAGTATTTT
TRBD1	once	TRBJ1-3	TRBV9	CASSIDMTGSGNTIYF	TGTGCCAGCAGCATCGACATGACAGGGTCTGGAAACACCATATATTTT
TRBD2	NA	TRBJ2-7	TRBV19	CASSQTSGGGYPYEQYF	TGTGCCAGTAGCCAGACTAGCGGGGGGGGTTATCCCTACGAGCAGTACTTC
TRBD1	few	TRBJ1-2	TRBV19	CASSINWTGRFGYTF	TGTGCCAGTAGTATCAATTGGACAGGGAGATTTGGCTACACCTTC
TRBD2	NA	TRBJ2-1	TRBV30	CAWSVGRGYNEQFF	TGTGCCTGGAGTGTCGGGAGGGGGTACAATGAGCAGTTCTTC
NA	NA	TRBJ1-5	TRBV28	CASSFRTAYNQPQHF	TGTGCCAGCAGTTTTCGGACAGCTTACAATCAGCCCCAGCATTTT
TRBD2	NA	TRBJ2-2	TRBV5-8	CASSFRLLAGGAGELFF	TGTGCCAGCAGCTTTAGATTACTAGCGGGAGGTGCCGGGGAGCTGTTTTTT
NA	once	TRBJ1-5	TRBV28	CASSSLGGVSQPQHF	TGTGCCAGCAGTTCCCTAGGGGGGGTCAGCCAGCCCCAGCATTTT